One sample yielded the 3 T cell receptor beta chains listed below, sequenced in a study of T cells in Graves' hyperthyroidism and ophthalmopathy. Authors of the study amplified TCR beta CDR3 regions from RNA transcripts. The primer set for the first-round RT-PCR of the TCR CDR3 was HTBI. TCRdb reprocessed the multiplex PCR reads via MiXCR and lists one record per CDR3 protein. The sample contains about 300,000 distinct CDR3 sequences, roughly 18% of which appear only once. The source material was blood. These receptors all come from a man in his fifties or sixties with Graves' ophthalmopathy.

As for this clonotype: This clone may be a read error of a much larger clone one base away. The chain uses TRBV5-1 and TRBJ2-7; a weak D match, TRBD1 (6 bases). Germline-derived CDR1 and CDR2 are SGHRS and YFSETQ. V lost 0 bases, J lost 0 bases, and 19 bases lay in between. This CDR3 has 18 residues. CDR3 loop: CASSLGAFTGPPSYEQYF. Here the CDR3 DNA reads TGCGCCAGCAGCTTGGGGGCTTTCACAGGGCCCCCCTCCTACGAGCAGTACTTC.

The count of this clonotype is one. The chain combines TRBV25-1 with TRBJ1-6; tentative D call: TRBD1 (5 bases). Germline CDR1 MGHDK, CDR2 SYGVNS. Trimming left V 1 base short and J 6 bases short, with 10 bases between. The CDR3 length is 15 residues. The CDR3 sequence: CASSELIGTNSPLHF. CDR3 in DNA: TGTGCCAGCAGTGAATTGATAGGGACTAATTCACCCCTCCACTTT.

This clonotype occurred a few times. The chain's CDR3 is CASSSSGRGNNEQFF. CDR3 bases: TGTGCCAGCAGTTCTAGCGGGAGGGGTAACAATGAGCAGTTCTTC. The chain has TRBV28 and TRBJ2-1; 12 positions match TRBD2. This CDR3 comprises 15 residues. CDR1 and CDR2 (germline): MDHEN, SYDVKM. Trimming at V came to 4 bases and at J to 5 bases, leaving 3 bases not matched to a gene.